This entry lists 17 T cell receptor beta chains sequenced from one sample in a study of T cell responses to AZD1222 COVID-19 vaccine. Method: immunoSEQ multiplex PCR; TCRdb's copy keeps in-frame clones and lacks some. The data show 50,000 to 65,000 clones, approximately 90% seen once. The sample was peripheral blood, taken on day 0 of AZD1222 vaccination. These receptors all stem from an adult in good health.

This chain joins TRBV29-1 and TRBJ1-4; TRBD1 agrees at 8 bases. Per the germline V gene, CDR1 is SQVTM and CDR2 is ANQGSEA. With V trimmed by 7 bases and J by 0 bases, 4 bases remained unmatched. The CDR3 sequence is 14 residues long. The CDR3 bases are TGCAGCGGCAACAGGGGGTCAACTAATGAAAAACTGTTTTTT. It codes for CSGNRGSTNEKLFF.

The chain recombines TRBV6-5 with TRBJ2-2; the D call may be TRBD1 or TRBD2 (5 bases each). V was pared by 5 bases and J by 4 bases, with 11 bases between. The CDR3 is 14 residues long. Germline V CDR1 and CDR2: MNHEY, SVGAGI. The CDR3 loop is CASSRGTATGELFF. The DNA for the CDR3 is TGTGCCAGCAGTAGAGGGACGGCCACCGGGGAGCTGTTTTTT.

V usage is TRBV5-1 and J usage is TRBJ2-3; D not resolved. Germline CDR1 reads SGHRS; CDR2 reads YFSETQ. The CDR3 length is 13 residues. Trimming took off 0 bases at V and 3 bases at J, with 5 bases between the two ends. CDR3 nucleotides: TGCGCCAGCAGCTTGGACCAAACAGATACGCAGTATTTT. Its translation is CASSLDQTDTQYF. The full variable domain, its missing parts supplied by reference TRBV5-1 and TRBJ2-3, is KAGVTQTPRYLIKTRGQQVTLSCSPISGHRSVSWYQQTPGQGLQFLFEYFSETQRNKGNFPGRFSGRQFSNSRSEMNVSTLELGDSALYLCASSLDQTDTQYFGPGTRLTVL.

The V gene is TRBV7-6, the J gene TRBJ1-1, with 8 positions matching TRBD1. The CDR3 totals 13 residues. J lost 4 bases, V lost 5 bases, and 3 bases had no gene match. CDR1 is SGHVS and CDR2 is FNYEAQ in the germline V gene. The CDR3 DNA reads as TGTGCCAGCAGCACACAGGGGGGCACTGAAGCTTTCTTT. Amino acid sequence: CASSTQGGTEAFF. Supplemented by reference TRBV7-6 and TRBJ1-1, the full variable domain reads GAGVSQSPRYKVTKRGQDVALRCDPISGHVSLYWYRQALGQGPEFLTYFNYEAQQDKSGLPNDRFSAERPEGSISTLTIQRTEQRDSAMYRCASSTQGGTEAFFGQGTRLTVV.

The CDR3 here is CASSDYRGLVETQYF. The CDR3 region has the DNA TGTGCCAGCAGTGATTACAGGGGGCTTGTGGAGACCCAGTACTTC. V is TRBV2 and J is TRBJ2-5; 9 bases agree with TRBD1. V lost 3 bases and J lost 5; bases outside the gene matches: 7. Germline V gives CDR1 SNHLY, CDR2 FYNNEI. The CDR3 is 15 residues long. Variable domain in full (rest from reference TRBV2 and TRBJ2-5): EPEVTQTPSHQVTQMGQEVILRCVPISNHLYFYWYRQILGQKVEFLVSFYNNEISEKSEIFDDQFSVERPDGSNFTLKIRSTKLEDSAMYFCASSDYRGLVETQYFGPGTRLLVL.

The chain has TRBV15 and TRBJ1-1; 9 bases map to TRBD1. V lost 0 bases to trimming and J lost 3 bases; unmatched junction nucleotides: 17. Germline values: CDR1 LNHNV, CDR2 YYDKDF (reference sequence). The CDR3 covers 20 residues. The CDR3, as DNA: TGTGCCACCAGCAGAGATAGAGTCCTTGGGACAGGGTTTCGAGACACTGAAGCTTTCTTT. Translation gives CATSRDRVLGTGFRDTEAFF.

V and J are TRBV2 and TRBJ2-6; unclear D gene. Germline CDR1 and CDR2: SNHLY and FYNNEI. The CDR3 has 17 residues. The V and J ends lost 7 bases and 2 bases respectively, with 18 bases between them. The CDR3 reads CASNPGPRVAGANVLTF. CDR3 DNA: TGTGCCAGCAACCCCGGGCCCCGAGTCGCTGGGGCCAACGTCCTGACTTTC.

The chain links TRBV5-1 to TRBJ1-2, with D hard to call. Trimming took off 0 bases at V and 0 bases at J, with 6 bases between the two ends. The germline CDR1 and CDR2 sequences are SGHRS and YFSETQ. The length of the CDR3 is 14 residues. In DNA, the CDR3 is TGCGCCAGCAGCTTGGACAGTACTAACTATGGCTACACCTTC. As protein: CASSLDSTNYGYTF.

The chain has TRBV5-1 and TRBJ2-5; the D gene is possibly TRBD2 (5 bases). Germline V CDR1 and CDR2: SGHRS, YFSETQ. The V end lost 7 bases, the J end lost 5 bases, and 18 bases lay between the germline ends. The CDR3 has 14 amino acids. CDR3 nucleotides: TGCGCCAGCTTCCTCGGGAACGGCGGGGAGACCCAGTACTTC. Its translation: CASFLGNGGETQYF.

The chain has TRBV5-6 and TRBJ1-3; D is unclear. Germline CDR1 and CDR2: SGHDT and YYEEEE. The CDR3 loop spans 14 amino acids. Between the trimmed V and J ends, which lost 4 bases and 4 bases, there was a span of 12 bases. The CDR3 DNA follows: TGTGCCAGCAGCGGGAGGACTGGAGGAAACACCATATATTTT. Amino acid sequence: CASSGRTGGNTIYF.

This chain joins TRBV9 and TRBJ1-2; a weak D match, TRBD1 (6 bases). V lost 4 bases, J lost 0 bases, and 13 bases lay in between. Germline CDR1 SGDLS, CDR2 YYNGEE. CDR3 length: 15 residues. The CDR3 DNA is TGTGCCAGCAGCAACCGACAGGCCGCTAACTATGGCTACACCTTC. It codes for CASSNRQAANYGYTF.

The J gene is TRBJ2-3, the V gene TRBV7-9; TRBD1 matches at 10 bases. Trimming at V came to 5 bases and at J to 2 bases, leaving 7 bases not matched to a gene. This CDR3 contains 16 residues. Germline loops: CDR1 SEHNR, CDR2 FQNEAQ (reference sequence). Here the CDR3 DNA reads TGTGCCAGCAGCCCCCGGACAGGGGGAAACACAGATACGCAGTATTTT. It specifies CASSPRTGGNTDTQYF.

The chain employs TRBV6-5 and TRBJ2-7; the D call may be TRBD1 or TRBD2 (5 bases each). V was trimmed by 6 bases and J by 0 bases, leaving 15 bases between them. The CDR3 runs 15 residues. Germline lookup yields CDR1 MNHEY and CDR2 SVGAGI. This CDR3 reads CASSRPGTASYEQYF. The CDR3 coding sequence is TGTGCCAGCAGCCGGCCGGGGACGGCCTCCTACGAGCAGTACTTC.

The rearrangement uses TRBV9 and TRBJ2-2; 9 bases map to TRBD1. J was trimmed by 4 bases and V by 4 bases; bases with no gene match: 5. The CDR3 has 15 residues. In germline, CDR1 is SGDLS, CDR2 YYNGEE. CDR3 nucleotide sequence: TGTGCCAGCAGCCCCGGGACAGGGTTCACCGGGGAGCTGTTTTTT. This gives the protein CASSPGTGFTGELFF. Full variable domain (outside the CDR3, taken from reference TRBV9 and TRBJ2-2): DSGVTQTPKHLITATGQRVTLRCSPRSGDLSVYWYQQSLDQGLQFLIQYYNGEERAKGNILERFSAQQFPDLHSELNLSSLELGDSALYFCASSPGTGFTGELFFGEGSRLTVL.

The V gene is TRBV27, the J gene TRBJ1-1; TRBD1 might be the D (6 bases). Trimming stripped 4 bases from V and 0 bases from J, with 12 bases between. The CDR3 covers 15 residues. Germline V gene sequence: CDR1 MNHEY, CDR2 SMNVEV (reference sequence). The CDR3 nucleotides are TGTGCCAGCAGTTCCTGGGGGGGCCTGAACACTGAAGCTTTCTTT. Protein: CASSSWGGLNTEAFF.

The chain joins TRBV6-5 to TRBJ1-1; 7 positions agree with TRBD1. This CDR3 spans 14 amino acids. V was clipped by 6 bases and J by 0 bases; unmatched bases: 4. In germline, CDR1 is MNHEY, CDR2 SVGAGI. Here the CDR3 DNA reads TGTGCCAGCAGCCCCAGGGGGATGAACACTGAAGCTTTCTTT. Amino acids: CASSPRGMNTEAFF.

The V call is TRBV3-1 (or the pseudogene TRBV3-2), the J call TRBJ1-6; D gene ambiguous. Trimming removed 5 bases from V and 8 bases from J, with 10 bases in between. The germline CDR1 and CDR2 sequences are LGHDT and YNNKEL (reference sequence). This CDR3 has 13 residues. The chain's CDR3 is CASSFGRDSPLHF. DNA of the CDR3: TGTGCCAGCAGCTTCGGGCGGGATTCACCCCTCCACTTT.